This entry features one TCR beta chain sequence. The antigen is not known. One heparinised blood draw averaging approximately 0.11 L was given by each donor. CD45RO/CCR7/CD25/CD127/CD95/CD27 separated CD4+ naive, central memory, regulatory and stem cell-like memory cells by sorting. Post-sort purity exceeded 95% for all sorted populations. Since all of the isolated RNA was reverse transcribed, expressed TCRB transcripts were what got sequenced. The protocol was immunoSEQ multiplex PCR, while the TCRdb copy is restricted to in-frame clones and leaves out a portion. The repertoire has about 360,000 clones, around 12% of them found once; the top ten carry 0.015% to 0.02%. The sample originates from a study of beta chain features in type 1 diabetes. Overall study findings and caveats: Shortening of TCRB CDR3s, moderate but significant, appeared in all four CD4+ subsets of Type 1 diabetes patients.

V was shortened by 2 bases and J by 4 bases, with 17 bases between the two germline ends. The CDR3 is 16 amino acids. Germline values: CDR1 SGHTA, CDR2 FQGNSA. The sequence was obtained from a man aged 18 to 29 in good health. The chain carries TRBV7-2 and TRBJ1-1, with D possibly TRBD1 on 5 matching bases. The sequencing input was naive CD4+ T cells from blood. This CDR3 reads CASSLRTGAVTTEAFF. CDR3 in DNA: TGTGCCAGCAGCTTACGTACTGGGGCGGTGACCACTGAAGCTTTCTTT.